This entry lists 5 T cell receptor beta chains sequenced from one sample in a study of identifying expanded T cells in peripheral blood. Sequencing was performed with immunoSEQ multiplex PCR; in TCRdb, only in-frame clones are kept and a portion is missing. In the table there are over 65,000 clones, around 90% of which are singletons. Sequences were obtained from blood. These receptors were collected from a person between 18 and 75 years old in good health.

This chain joins TRBV13 and TRBJ2-7; TRBD1 agrees at 7 bases. The germline CDR1 and CDR2 sequences are PRHDT and FYEKMQ (reference sequence). Trimming cost V 1 base and J 5 bases; bases outside gene matches: 2. This CDR3 is built from 13 residues. The CDR3 nucleotides read TGTGCCAGCAGCTTAGACAGGGGACACGAGCAGTACTTC. It codes for CASSLDRGHEQYF.

The chain uses TRBV21-1 and TRBJ1-3; TRBD1, the table's D call, was not compared with the DNA. TRBV21-1 is deemed a pseudogene. This CDR3 region has 16 residues. CDR3 DNA: TGTGCCAGCAGCATGTCCCAGGGGTTAGCTGGAAACACCATATATTTT. This codes for CASSMSQGLAGNTIYF.

The rearrangement links TRBV25-1 to TRBJ2-5; D perhaps matches TRBD2 (7 bases). Deletions cut 2 bases from V and 2 bases from J, with 12 bases between. CDR3 length: 15 residues. Germline V gives CDR1 MGHDK, CDR2 SYGVNS. CDR3 loop: CASSERGGAQETQYF. The DNA of the CDR3 is TGTGCCAGCAGTGAAAGGGGGGGGGCTCAAGAGACCCAGTACTTC.

This clone showed up just once. The chain couples TRBV9 to TRBJ1-3; tentative D call: TRBD1 (6 bases). Germline CDR1 is SGDLS and CDR2 is YYNGEE. V was cut by 4 bases and J by 0 bases, with 17 bases left in between. This CDR3 is built from 17 residues. CDR3 nucleotide sequence: TGTGCCAGCAGCCTTCTCACAGGGACTTACTCTGGAAACACCATATATTTT. Translated, it gives CASSLLTGTYSGNTIYF.

The DNA for the CDR3 is TGTGCCAGTAGTTATTTAAAGGGGGCCAACGAGCAGTACTTC. This translates into CASSYLKGANEQYF. This sequence joins TRBV19 and TRBJ2-7; 7 nucleotides line up with TRBD1. The germline V gene has CDR1 LNHDA and CDR2 SQIVND (reference sequence). V was clipped by 5 bases and J by 5 bases; unmatched bases: 9. The CDR3 is made up of 14 amino acids.